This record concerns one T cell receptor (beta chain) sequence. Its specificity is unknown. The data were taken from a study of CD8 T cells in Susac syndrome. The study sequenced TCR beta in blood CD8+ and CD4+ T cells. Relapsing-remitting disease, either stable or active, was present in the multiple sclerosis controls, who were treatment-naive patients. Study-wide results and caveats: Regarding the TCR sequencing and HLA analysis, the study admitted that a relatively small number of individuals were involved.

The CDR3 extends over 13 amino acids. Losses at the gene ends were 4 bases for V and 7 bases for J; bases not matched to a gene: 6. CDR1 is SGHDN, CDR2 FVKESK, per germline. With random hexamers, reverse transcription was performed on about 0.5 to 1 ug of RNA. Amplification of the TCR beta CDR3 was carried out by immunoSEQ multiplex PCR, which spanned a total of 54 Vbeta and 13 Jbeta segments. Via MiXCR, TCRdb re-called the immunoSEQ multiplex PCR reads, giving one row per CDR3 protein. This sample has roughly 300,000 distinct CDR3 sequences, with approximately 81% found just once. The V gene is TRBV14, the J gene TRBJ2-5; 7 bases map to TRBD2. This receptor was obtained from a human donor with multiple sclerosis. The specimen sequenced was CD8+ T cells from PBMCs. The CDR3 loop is CASSPQAGPTQYF. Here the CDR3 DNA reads TGTGCCAGCAGCCCCCAAGCGGGGCCGACCCAGTACTTC.